These 9 T cell receptor beta chains came from one sample sequenced in a study of T cells in Graves' hyperthyroidism and ophthalmopathy (dated by TCRdb to about 2019). The library was produced with multiplex PCR. Sequencing relied on an Illumina HiSeq 2000. Amplification of TCR beta CDR3 regions was carried out from RNA transcripts. For the first round of RT-PCR on the TCR CDR3, the HTBI primer set was used together with the Qiagen OneStep RT-PCR kit. TCRdb ran its own pipeline on the public reads, namely fastp trimming at Q25 and MiXCR clone calling, and kept in-frame beta chains. When rows share a CDR3 protein, they turn into one entry using the most common DNA and genes. The sample includes about 520,000 distinct CDR3 sequences, with around a quarter observed a single time. Clones ranked in the top ten supply roughly 12% of the sample. What was sequenced was blood. The receptors were sampled from a young woman with Graves' ophthalmopathy.

In this sample, this clonotype turned up a few times. The rearrangement links TRBV4-1 to TRBJ2-2; TRBD1 matches at 9 bases. From germline, CDR1 is MGHRA and CDR2 YSYEKL. CDR3 length: 16 residues. Trimming at V came to 3 bases and at J to 6 bases, leaving 8 bases not matched to a gene. The CDR3 loop is CASSQFLQGAAGELFF. CDR3 bases: TGCGCCAGCAGCCAGTTCTTACAGGGGGCAGCCGGGGAGCTGTTTTTT.

In its sample, this clonotype was seen many times. The CDR3 nucleotides are TGTGCCAGCAGTGAATATATTATCGGGACAGGGGATGAAACTGAAGCTTTCTTT. Amino acids: CASSEYIIGTGDETEAFF. This rearrangement joins TRBV25-1 to TRBJ1-1; 10 nucleotides agree with TRBD1. Germline lookup yields CDR1 MGHDK and CDR2 SYGVNS. Trimming removed 0 bases from V and 5 bases from J; junction bases left unmatched: 12. CDR3 length: 18 residues.

This clonotype has a count of ten or more. The chain joins TRBV27 to TRBJ2-2; 9 nucleotides agree with TRBD1. Germline loops: CDR1 MNHEY, CDR2 SMNVEV (reference sequence). The ends lost 6 bases at V and 6 bases at J; junction bases unmatched: 2. This CDR3 has 13 residues. The CDR3 bases are TGTGCCAGCAGCGGGACAGGGCCCGGGGAGCTGTTTTTT. This sequence encodes CASSGTGPGELFF.

The DNA for the CDR3 is TGTGCCAGCAGCCCGACACTCAATCAGCCCCAGCATTTT. Protein product: CASSPTLNQPQHF. The chain links TRBV12-3 or TRBV12-4 to TRBJ1-5; D remains unclear. CDR3 length equals 13 residues. Trimming shortened V by 6 bases and J by 3 bases, and 9 bases separated the two germline ends.

This clonotype was counted ten times or more. The V call is TRBV19, the J call TRBJ1-2; no clear D gene. CDR3 length equals 12 residues. V was clipped by 3 bases and J by 8 bases, with 10 bases between them. Looked up from germline, CDR1 is LNHDA and CDR2 is SQIVND (reference sequence). The CDR3 here is CASSMSVLGYTF. Here the CDR3 DNA reads TGTGCCAGTAGTATGAGCGTCCTCGGCTACACCTTC.

The rearrangement links TRBV28 to TRBJ1-1; D not resolved. This CDR3 spans 14 amino acids. V lost 5 bases to trimming and J lost 0 bases, with 10 bases between them. Germline CDR1 is MDHEN and CDR2 is SYDVKM. CDR3 sequence: CASSPDDVNTEAFF. CDR3 coding DNA: TGTGCCAGCAGTCCGGACGACGTGAACACTGAAGCTTTCTTT.

This clonotype was counted once. In DNA form, the CDR3 reads TGTGCCAGCAGCCCTGGACAGGCGTCTGGAAACACCATATATTTT. Translation gives CASSPGQASGNTIYF. The genes are TRBV7-8 and TRBJ1-3; 7 bases line up with TRBD1. V lost 5 bases and J lost 1; bases outside the gene matches: 5. The CDR3 runs 15 residues. Germline CDR1 and CDR2: SGHVS and FQNEAQ.

The J gene is TRBJ2-7, the V gene TRBV28, with D unclear. Germline V CDR1 and CDR2: MDHEN, SYDVKM. V was pared by 4 bases and J by 7 bases, with 17 bases between. The CDR3 extends over 14 amino acids. The CDR3 DNA follows: TGTGCCAGCAGTTGGCCAGCCTCCTCGGCGGAGCAGTACTTC. Protein sequence: CASSWPASSAEQYF. Variable domain in full (rest from reference TRBV28 and TRBJ2-7): DVKVTQSSRYLVKRTGEKVFLECVQDMDHENMFWYRQDPGLGLRLIYFSYDVKMKEKGDIPEGYSVSREKKERFSLILESASTNQTSMYLCASSWPASSAEQYFGPGTRLTVT.

This clonotype was recorded many times. V is TRBV28 and J is TRBJ2-7, with TRBD2 matching 12 bases. Germline CDR1 MDHEN, CDR2 SYDVKM. V gave up 6 bases and J gave up 3 bases; unmatched junction bases: 9. This CDR3 is 16 amino acids long. CDR3 loop: CASSPGWTSGIYEQYF. The CDR3 nucleotides are TGTGCCAGCAGCCCGGGTTGGACTAGCGGGATCTACGAGCAGTACTTC.